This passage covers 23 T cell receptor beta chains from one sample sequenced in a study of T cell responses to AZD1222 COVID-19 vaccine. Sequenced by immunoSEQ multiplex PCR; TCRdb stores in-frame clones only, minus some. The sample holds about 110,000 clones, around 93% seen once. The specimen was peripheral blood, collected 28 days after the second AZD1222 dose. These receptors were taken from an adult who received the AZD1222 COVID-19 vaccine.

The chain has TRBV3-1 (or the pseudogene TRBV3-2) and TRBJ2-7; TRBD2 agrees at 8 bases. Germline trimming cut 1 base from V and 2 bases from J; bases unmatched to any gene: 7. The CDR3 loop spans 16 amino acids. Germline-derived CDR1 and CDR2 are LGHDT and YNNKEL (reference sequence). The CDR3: CASSQVPSGLPYEQYF. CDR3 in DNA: TGTGCCAGCAGCCAAGTTCCTAGCGGGCTTCCCTACGAGCAGTACTTC.

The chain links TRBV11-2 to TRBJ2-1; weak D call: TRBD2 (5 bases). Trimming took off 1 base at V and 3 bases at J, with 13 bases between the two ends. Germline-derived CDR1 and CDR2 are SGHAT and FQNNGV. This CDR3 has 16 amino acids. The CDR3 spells CASSLVASGYYNEQFF. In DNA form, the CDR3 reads TGTGCCAGCAGCTTAGTGGCAAGCGGATACTACAATGAGCAGTTCTTC.

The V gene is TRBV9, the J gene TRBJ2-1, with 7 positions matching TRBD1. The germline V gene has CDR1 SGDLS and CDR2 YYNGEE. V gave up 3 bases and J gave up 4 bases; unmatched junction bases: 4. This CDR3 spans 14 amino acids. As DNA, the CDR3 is TGTGCCAGCAGCGGATGGGACAGTTACAATGAGCAGTTCTTC. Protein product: CASSGWDSYNEQFF.

This CDR3 is CATPGTRHDSNQPQHF. CDR3 coding DNA: TGTGCCACCCCCGGGACACGACACGATAGCAATCAGCCCCAGCATTTT. The chain recombines TRBV24-1 with TRBJ1-5, with D possibly TRBD1 on 6 matching bases. The V and J ends lost 9 bases and 0 bases respectively, with 17 bases between them. Germline CDR1 reads KGHDR; CDR2 reads SFDVKD. This CDR3 has 16 residues.

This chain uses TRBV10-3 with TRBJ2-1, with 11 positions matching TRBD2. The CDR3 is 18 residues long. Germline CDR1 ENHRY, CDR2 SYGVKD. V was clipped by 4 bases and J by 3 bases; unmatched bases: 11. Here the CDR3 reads CAISGTSGSTYIYNEQFF. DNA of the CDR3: TGTGCCATCAGTGGGACTAGCGGGTCTACCTACATCTACAATGAGCAGTTCTTC.

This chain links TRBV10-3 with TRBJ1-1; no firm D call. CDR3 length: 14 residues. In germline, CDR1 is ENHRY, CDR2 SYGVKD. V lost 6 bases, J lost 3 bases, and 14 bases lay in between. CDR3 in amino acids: CAISSIGSYTEAFF. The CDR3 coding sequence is TGTGCCATCAGCAGTATTGGGTCATACACTGAAGCTTTCTTT.

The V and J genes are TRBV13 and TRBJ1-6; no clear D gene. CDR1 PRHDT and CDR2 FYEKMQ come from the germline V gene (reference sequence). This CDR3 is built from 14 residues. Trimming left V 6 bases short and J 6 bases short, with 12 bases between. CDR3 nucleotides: TGTGCCAGCAGTTTGGGTGGGAGTAATTCACCCCTCCACTTT. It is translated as CASSLGGSNSPLHF.

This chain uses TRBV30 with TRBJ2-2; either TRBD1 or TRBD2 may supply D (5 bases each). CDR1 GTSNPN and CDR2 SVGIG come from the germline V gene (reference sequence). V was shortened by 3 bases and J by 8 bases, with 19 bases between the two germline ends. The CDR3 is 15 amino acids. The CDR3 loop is CAWRGVGDRAGELFF. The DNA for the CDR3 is TGTGCCTGGAGGGGGGTCGGCGACCGCGCAGGGGAGCTGTTTTTT.

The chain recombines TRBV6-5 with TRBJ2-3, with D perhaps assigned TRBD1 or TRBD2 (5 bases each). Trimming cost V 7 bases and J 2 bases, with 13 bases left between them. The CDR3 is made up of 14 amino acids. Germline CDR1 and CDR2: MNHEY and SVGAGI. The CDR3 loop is CASTGTEYTDTQYF. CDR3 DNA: TGTGCCAGCACCGGGACGGAATACACAGATACGCAGTATTTT.

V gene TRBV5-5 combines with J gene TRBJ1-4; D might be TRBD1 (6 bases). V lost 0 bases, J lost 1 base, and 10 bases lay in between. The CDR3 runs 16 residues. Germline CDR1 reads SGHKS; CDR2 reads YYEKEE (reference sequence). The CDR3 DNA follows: TGTGCCAGCAGCTTGGACCACAGGGTAACTAATGAAAAACTGTTTTTT. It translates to CASSLDHRVTNEKLFF. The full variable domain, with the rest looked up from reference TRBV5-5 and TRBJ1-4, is DAGVTQSPTHLIKTRGQQVTLRCSPISGHKSVSWYQQVLGQGPQFIFQYYEKEERGRGNFPDRFSARQFPNYSSELNVNALLLGDSALYLCASSLDHRVTNEKLFFGSGTQLSVL.

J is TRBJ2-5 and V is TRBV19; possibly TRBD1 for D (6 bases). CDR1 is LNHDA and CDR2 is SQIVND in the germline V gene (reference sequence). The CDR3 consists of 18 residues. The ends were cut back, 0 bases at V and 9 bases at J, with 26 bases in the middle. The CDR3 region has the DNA TGTGCCAGTAGTATAGATCTTTTTGTGGGGACACCCCTGGGGGCCCAGTACTTC. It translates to CASSIDLFVGTPLGAQYF.

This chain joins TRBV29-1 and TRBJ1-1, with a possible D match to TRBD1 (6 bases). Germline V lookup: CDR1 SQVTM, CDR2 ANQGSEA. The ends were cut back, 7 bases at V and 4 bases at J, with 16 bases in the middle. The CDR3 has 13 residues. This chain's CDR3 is CSGNGGSGTEAFF. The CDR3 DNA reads TGCAGCGGGAATGGGGGCAGCGGCACTGAAGCTTTCTTT.

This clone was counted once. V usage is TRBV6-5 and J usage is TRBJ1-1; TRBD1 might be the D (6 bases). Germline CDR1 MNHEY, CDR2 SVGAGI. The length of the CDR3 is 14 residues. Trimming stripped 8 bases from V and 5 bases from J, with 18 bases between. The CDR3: CASQTDPQGTEAFF. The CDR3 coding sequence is TGTGCCAGCCAAACGGACCCCCAGGGGACTGAAGCTTTCTTT.

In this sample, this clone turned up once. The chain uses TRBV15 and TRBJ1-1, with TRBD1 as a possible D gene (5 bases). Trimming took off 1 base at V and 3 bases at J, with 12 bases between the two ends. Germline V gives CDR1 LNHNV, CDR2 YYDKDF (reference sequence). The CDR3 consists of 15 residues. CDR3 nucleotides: TGTGCCACCAGCAGAGCTAGGGGTCCACACACTGAAGCTTTCTTT. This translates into CATSRARGPHTEAFF.

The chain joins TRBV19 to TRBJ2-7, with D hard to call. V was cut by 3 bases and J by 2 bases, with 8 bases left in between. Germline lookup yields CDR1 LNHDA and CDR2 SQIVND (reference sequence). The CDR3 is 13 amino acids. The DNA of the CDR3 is TGTGCCAGTAGTATTGGGGATACCTACGAGCAGTACTTC. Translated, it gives CASSIGDTYEQYF.

CDR3 loop: CASSTGIAEAFF. CDR3 bases: TGTGCCAGTAGTACAGGGATAGCTGAAGCTTTCTTT. The V gene is TRBV19, the J gene TRBJ1-1, with D possibly matching TRBD1 (5 bases). V lost 4 bases to trimming and J lost 6 bases, with 9 bases between them. The V gene's germline CDR1 is LNHDA and CDR2 SQIVND (reference sequence). The CDR3 sequence is 12 residues long.

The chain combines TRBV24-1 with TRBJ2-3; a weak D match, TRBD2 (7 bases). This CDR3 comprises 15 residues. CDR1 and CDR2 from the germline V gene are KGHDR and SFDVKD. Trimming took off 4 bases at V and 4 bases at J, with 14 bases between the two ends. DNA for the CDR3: TGTGCCACCAGTGAGGGGGGGGCCCCCTCAGATACGCAGTATTTT. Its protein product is CATSEGGAPSDTQYF.

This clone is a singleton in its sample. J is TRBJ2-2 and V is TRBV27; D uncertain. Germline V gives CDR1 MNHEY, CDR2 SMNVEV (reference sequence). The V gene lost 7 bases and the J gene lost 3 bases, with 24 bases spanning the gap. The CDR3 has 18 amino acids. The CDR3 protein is CASKYSLSRAADTGELFF. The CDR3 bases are TGTGCCAGCAAGTATTCTCTCTCTAGGGCCGCGGACACCGGGGAGCTGTTTTTT.

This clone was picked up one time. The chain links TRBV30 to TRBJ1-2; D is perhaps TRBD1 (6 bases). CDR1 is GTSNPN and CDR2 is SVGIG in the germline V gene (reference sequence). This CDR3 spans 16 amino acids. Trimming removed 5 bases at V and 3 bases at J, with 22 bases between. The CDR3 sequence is CAWLGRGTGGYYGYTF. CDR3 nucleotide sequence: TGTGCCTGGTTGGGCAGGGGAACCGGCGGGTACTATGGCTACACCTTC.

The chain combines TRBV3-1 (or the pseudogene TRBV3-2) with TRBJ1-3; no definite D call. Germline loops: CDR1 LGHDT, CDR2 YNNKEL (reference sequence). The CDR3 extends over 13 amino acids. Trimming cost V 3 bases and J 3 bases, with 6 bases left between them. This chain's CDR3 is CASSHGVGNTIYF. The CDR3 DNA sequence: TGTGCCAGCAGCCACGGTGTTGGAAACACCATATATTTT.

For the CDR3, the DNA is TGCGCCAGCAGACGACTAGCGCAGGACCACGAGCAGTACTTC. Amino acids: CASRRLAQDHEQYF. The chain recombines TRBV5-1 with TRBJ2-7; 8 bases agree with TRBD2. From germline, CDR1 is SGHRS and CDR2 YFSETQ. CDR3 length equals 14 residues. V trimming: 5 bases; J trimming: 5 bases; junction bases outside the gene matches: 9. The full variable domain, in which reference TRBV5-1 and TRBJ2-7 provide the parts outside the CDR3, is KAGVTQTPRYLIKTRGQQVTLSCSPISGHRSVSWYQQTPGQGLQFLFEYFSETQRNKGNFPGRFSGRQFSNSRSEMNVSTLELGDSALYLCASRRLAQDHEQYFGPGTRLTVT.

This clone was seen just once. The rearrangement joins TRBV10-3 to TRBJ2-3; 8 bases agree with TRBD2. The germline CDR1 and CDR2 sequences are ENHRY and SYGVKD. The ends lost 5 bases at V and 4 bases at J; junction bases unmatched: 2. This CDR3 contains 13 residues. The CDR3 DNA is TGTGCCATCAGTAGCGGGAGCCCAGATACGCAGTATTTT. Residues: CAISSGSPDTQYF.

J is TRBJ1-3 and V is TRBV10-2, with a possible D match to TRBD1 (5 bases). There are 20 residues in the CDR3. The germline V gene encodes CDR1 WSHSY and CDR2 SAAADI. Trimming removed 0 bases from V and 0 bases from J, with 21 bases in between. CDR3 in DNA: TGCGCCAGCAGTGAGTCGAGTTCTTTAGGTGGGGCCCACTCTGGAAACACCATATATTTT. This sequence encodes CASSESSSLGGAHSGNTIYF.